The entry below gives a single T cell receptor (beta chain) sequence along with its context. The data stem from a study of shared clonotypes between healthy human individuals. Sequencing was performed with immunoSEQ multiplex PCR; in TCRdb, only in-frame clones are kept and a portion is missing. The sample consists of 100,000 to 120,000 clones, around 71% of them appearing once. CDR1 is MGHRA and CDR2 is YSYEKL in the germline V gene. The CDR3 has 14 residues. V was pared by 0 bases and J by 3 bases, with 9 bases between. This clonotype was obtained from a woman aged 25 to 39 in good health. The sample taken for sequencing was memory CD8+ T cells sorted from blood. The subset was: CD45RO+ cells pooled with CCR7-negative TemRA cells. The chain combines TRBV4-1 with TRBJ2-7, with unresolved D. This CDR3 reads CASSQEEADYEQYF. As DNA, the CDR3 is TGCGCCAGCAGCCAAGAGGAAGCAGACTACGAGCAGTACTTC.